The rows below give T cell receptor beta chains drawn from one sample of a study of early stage breast cancer tumors. Repertoires were generated with immunoSEQ multiplex PCR, while TCRdb's copy carries only in-frame clones and drops some. The table shows under 75,000 clones, with about three quarters occurring only once. The sample was blood. The receptors derive from a person under 45 with breast cancer. Each CDR3 is given with its conserved first and last residue. D genes are given only for firm matches. The size field is filled for only some rows; it gives once, few, many or a size class.

TRBV2,.,.,TRBJ2-5,CASSVRETQYF,TGTGCCAGCAGTGTCCGGGAGACCCAGTACTTC
TRBV7-8,.,.,TRBJ2-7,CASSPASGYEQYF,TGTGCCAGCAGCCCCGCCAGTGGCTACGAGCAGTACTTC
TRBV4-3,.,TRBD2,TRBJ2-3,CASSQASGEVDTQYF,TGCGCCAGCAGCCAGGCTAGCGGGGAGGTAGATACGCAGTATTTT
TRBV7-8,.,.,TRBJ1-1,CASSVFQGNTEAFF,TGTGCCAGCAGCGTATTTCAGGGGAACACTGAAGCTTTCTTT
TRBV19,.,TRBD1,TRBJ2-7,CASSITARGQGPSYEQYF,TGTGCCAGTAGTATAACCGCCCGAGGACAGGGGCCCTCCTACGAGCAGTACTTC
TRBV11-1,.,TRBD1,TRBJ1-1,CASSPEGQLNTEAFF,TGTGCCAGCAGCCCGGAGGGACAGCTGAACACTGAAGCTTTCTTT
TRBV5-1,.,TRBD2,TRBJ2-3,CASSLGLAADTQYF,TGCGCCAGCAGCTTGGGACTAGCGGCAGATACGCAGTATTTT
TRBV19,.,.,TRBJ2-2,CASSGTPPALRQTGELFF,TGTGCCTCATCAGGGACCCCGCCGGCCCTCAGGCAGACCGGGGAGCTGTTTTTT
TRBV19,once,.,TRBJ2-2,CASSILGGPNTGELFF,TGTGCCAGTAGTATACTGGGCGGACCGAACACCGGGGAGCTGTTTTTT
TRBV5-6,few,.,TRBJ2-7,CASSLDSTYEQYF,TGTGCCAGCAGCTTGGACAGCACCTACGAGCAGTACTTC
TRBV5-1,.,.,TRBJ2-3,CASSLGQRWGTDTQYF,TGCGCCAGCAGCTTGGGCCAGCGTTGGGGCACAGATACGCAGTATTTT
TRBV30,.,.,TRBJ1-1,CAWSGRANTEAFF,TGTGCCTGGAGCGGCAGGGCGAACACTGAAGCTTTCTTT
TRBV29-1,once,TRBD1,TRBJ2-7,CSVEDLQGSAYEQYF,TGCAGCGTTGAAGACCTACAGGGGAGCGCCTACGAGCAGTACTTC
TRBV7-9,.,.,TRBJ2-1,CASSLEDNEQFF,TGTGCCAGCAGCTTAGAGGACAATGAGCAGTTCTTC